Listed here are 6 T cell receptor beta chains from one sample, sequenced in a study of blood T cell repertoires in COVID-19 (dated by TCRdb to 2018 to 2020). Library construction relied on the immunoSEQ multiplex PCR assay. TCRdb limited this immuneACCESS table to in-frame rearrangements with V and J called. A share of clones is missing; checked studies link under half to unresolved V genes, and the rest is unexplained. The sample table lists tens of thousands of clones, approximately 85% of them with a count of one. The ten largest clones add up to around 30% of the sample. Sequencing used peripheral blood. These receptors originate from a woman older than 75 with COVID-19, enrolled during active disease.

This chain joins TRBV6-5 and TRBJ1-4, with 12 positions matching TRBD1. The germline gives CDR1 MNHEY, CDR2 SVGAGI. The CDR3 loop spans 15 amino acids. Unmatched junction bases numbered 4, after V lost 6 bases and J lost 5 bases. The CDR3 protein is CASRGQGAKNEKLFF. In nucleotides, the CDR3 is TGTGCCAGCAGGGGACAGGGGGCAAAGAATGAAAAACTGTTTTTT.

V usage is TRBV5-1 and J usage is TRBJ2-1, with TRBD1 matching over 9 bases. This CDR3 region has 14 residues. The V gene end was trimmed by 0 bases and the J gene end by 9 bases; junction bases not matched to a gene: 4. Germline CDR1 and CDR2: SGHRS and YFSETQ. This CDR3 is CASSLEQGAGEQFF. The CDR3 coding sequence is TGCGCCAGCAGCTTGGAACAGGGGGCGGGTGAGCAGTTCTTC.

J is TRBJ2-1 and V is TRBV11-2, with D possibly matching TRBD2 (5 bases). The germline gives CDR1 SGHAT, CDR2 FQNNGV. This CDR3 contains 16 residues. Trimming cost V 0 bases and J 12 bases, with 21 bases left between them. CDR3 nucleotide sequence: TGTGCCAGCAGCTTAGATTTTAGGAGGCAGGCACGGGGGCAGTTCTTC. It translates to CASSLDFRRQARGQFF.

DNA for the CDR3: TGCGCCAGCAGCCAAAGTCCGGTGAACACTGAAGCTTTCTTT. It yields the protein CASSQSPVNTEAFF. The chain carries TRBV5-1 and TRBJ1-1; D is ambiguous. CDR3 length equals 14 residues. In germline, CDR1 is SGHRS, CDR2 YFSETQ. V was cut by 4 bases and J by 0 bases, with 10 bases left in between.

The V call is TRBV4-1, the J call TRBJ1-2; a weak D match, TRBD1 (5 bases). The V and J ends lost 4 bases and 4 bases respectively, with 16 bases between them. Looked up from germline, CDR1 is MGHRA and CDR2 is YSYEKL. The CDR3 runs to 15 residues. CDR3 nucleotides: TGCGCCAGCAGCCCCGGCCAGGGAGGGACCTATGGCTACACCTTC. Its protein product is CASSPGQGGTYGYTF.

The V and J genes are TRBV2 and TRBJ2-1, with 11 positions matching TRBD2. CDR3 length: 15 residues. Trimming removed 7 bases from V and 6 bases from J; junction bases left unmatched: 8. Germline V CDR1 and CDR2: SNHLY, FYNNEI. Here the CDR3 reads CASISRLAGFNEQFF. The CDR3 nucleotides are TGTGCCAGCATCTCCCGACTAGCGGGGTTCAATGAGCAGTTCTTC.